A single sample is the source of the 23 T cell receptor beta chains below, sequenced in a study of blood T cell repertoires in COVID-19. Only in-frame clones appear in the TCRdb table, and some are missing; sequencing was by immunoSEQ multiplex PCR. The sample consists of under 150,000 clones, about 83% of them appearing once. Sample: PBMCs or T cells enriched from blood (not recorded which). The origin of the receptors is a woman between 50 and 59 years old who had been exposed to COVID-19.

This clone was observed a handful of times. This chain uses TRBV29-1 with TRBJ1-2, with D possibly matching TRBD1 (6 bases). This CDR3 spans 14 amino acids. Germline V gene lookup returns CDR1 SQVTM and CDR2 ANQGSEA. V lost 7 bases and J lost 4, with 19 bases in between. The CDR3 DNA reads TGCAGCGCTACGACAGGCGGCCCCACCTATGGCTACACCTTC. Amino acid sequence: CSATTGGPTYGYTF.

This clone was observed a single time. V gene TRBV7-2 combines with J gene TRBJ2-2, with 14 bases fitting TRBD2. Germline-derived CDR1 and CDR2 are SGHTA and FQGNSA. V lost 3 bases, J lost 6 bases, and 3 bases stayed unmatched. The CDR3 has 16 amino acids. The CDR3 region has the DNA TGTGCCAGCAGCTTCCGACTAGCGGGGGGGCCCGGGGAGCTGTTTTTT. Translated: CASSFRLAGGPGELFF.

This clone occurred once. The gene calls are TRBV6-5 and TRBJ1-6, with D possibly TRBD1 on 6 matching bases. V was cut by 8 bases and J by 8 bases, with 13 bases left in between. The germline gives CDR1 MNHEY, CDR2 SVGAGI. The length of the CDR3 is 13 residues. CDR3 sequence: CASVYRADSPLHF. The DNA of the CDR3 is TGTGCCAGCGTATACAGGGCTGATTCACCCCTCCACTTT.

This clone has a handful of counts. The chain carries TRBV9 and TRBJ1-1, with unresolved D. The CDR3 has 14 amino acids. V lost 2 bases and J lost 6, with 14 bases in between. Germline lookup yields CDR1 SGDLS and CDR2 YYNGEE. The CDR3 DNA is TGTGCCAGCAGCGTTGTACCTTCGGGGTCTGAAGCTTTCTTT. It yields the protein CASSVVPSGSEAFF.

This chain links TRBV5-4 with TRBJ1-4, with TRBD1 identical over 8 bases. Germline CDR1 reads SGHNT; CDR2 reads YYREEE (reference sequence). J was trimmed by 7 bases and V by 4 bases; bases with no gene match: 15. This CDR3 has 17 residues. CDR3 DNA: TGTGCCAGCAGCAGTCCAATCGACAGGGGATCCGGTGAAAAACTGTTTTTT. Translated, it gives CASSSPIDRGSGEKLFF.

This chain uses TRBV7-6 with TRBJ2-1; possibly TRBD2 for D (6 bases). The germline V gene has CDR1 SGHVS and CDR2 FNYEAQ. V dropped 5 bases and J dropped 1 base, with 12 bases sitting between them. CDR3 size: 15 residues. CDR3 loop: CASSPLAPSYNEQFF. The CDR3 DNA is TGTGCCAGCAGCCCTCTAGCGCCTTCCTACAATGAGCAGTTCTTC.

This clone was detected once. The rearrangement uses TRBV27 and TRBJ1-3; unclear D gene. The CDR3 has 14 residues. V dropped 4 bases and J dropped 0 bases, with 7 bases sitting between them. Per germline, CDR1 MNHEY and CDR2 SMNVEV (reference sequence). The CDR3 region is CASSSLGSGNTIYF. The CDR3 DNA reads as TGTGCCAGCAGTTCGCTCGGCTCTGGAAACACCATATATTTT.

V usage is TRBV6-5 and J usage is TRBJ2-5; tentative D call: TRBD2 (5 bases). The closer fit of TRBJ2-7 to the DNA end suggests the J call may be wrong. The CDR3 is 16 amino acids. Germline values: CDR1 MNHEY, CDR2 SVGAGI. The CDR3 region has the DNA TGTGCCAGCAGTTTTACCTGGACTGACCCTTCGTACGAGCAGTACTTC. This encodes CASSFTWTDPSYEQYF.

This clone has more than one count but fewer than ten. Different DNA sequences within this sample yield the same CDR3. The rearrangement joins TRBV4-3 to TRBJ1-4; D remains unclear. The CDR3 consists of 13 residues. Looked up from germline, CDR1 is LGHNA and CDR2 is YSLEER. Trimming pared 1 base from V and 5 bases from J, leaving 5 bases between. CDR3 sequence (DNA): TGCGCCAGCAGCCAAGGCGGAAATGAAAAACTGTTTTTT. Residues: CASSQGGNEKLFF.

V gene TRBV3-1 (or the pseudogene TRBV3-2) combines with J gene TRBJ2-3; 14 bases agree with TRBD2. V dropped 0 bases and J dropped 1; count of bases not matched to a gene: 15. The CDR3 has 22 amino acids. CDR1 and CDR2 (germline): LGHDT, YNNKEL (reference sequence). As DNA, the CDR3 is TGTGCCAGCAGCCAAGATAATTGGGGACTAGCGGGAGAGTTAGGAGGCACAGATACGCAGTATTTT. Its translation: CASSQDNWGLAGELGGTDTQYF.

This clone was detected only once. This rearrangement joins TRBV27 to TRBJ1-6; maybe TRBD1 (5 bases). This CDR3 has 14 amino acids. Per germline, CDR1 MNHEY and CDR2 SMNVEV (reference sequence). Trimming removed 9 bases at V and 7 bases at J, with 16 bases between. This chain's CDR3 is CASRSRGWNSPLHF. CDR3 bases: TGTGCCAGTCGGAGCCGGGGGTGGAATTCACCCCTCCACTTT.

There are a few counts of this clone. The chain joins TRBV6-5 to TRBJ1-1, with TRBD1 matching 8 bases. The ends lost 2 bases at V and 1 base at J; junction bases unmatched: 3. CDR3 size: 15 residues. CDR1 MNHEY and CDR2 SVGAGI come from the germline V gene. The CDR3 here is CASSYPRGRNTEAFF. The DNA for the CDR3 is TGTGCCAGCAGTTACCCCAGGGGGCGGAACACTGAAGCTTTCTTT.

This chain connects TRBV6-6 to TRBJ1-6, with D possibly TRBD1 on 5 matching bases. Trimming removed 1 base at V and 9 bases at J, with 16 bases between. The CDR3 has 16 amino acids. Germline V gene lookup returns CDR1 MNHNY and CDR2 SVGAGI (reference sequence). CDR3 coding DNA: TGTGCCAGCAGTTACTTCCCGGGGGAGGTGTTTTCACCCCTCCACTTT. Encoded protein: CASSYFPGEVFSPLHF.

J is TRBJ1-2 and V is TRBV2; D is uncertain. The V gene's germline CDR1 is SNHLY and CDR2 FYNNEI. This CDR3 region has 12 residues. The V gene lost 8 bases and the J gene lost 4 bases, with 11 bases spanning the gap. The CDR3 region is CASGSQFYGYTF. CDR3 DNA sequence: TGTGCCAGCGGCTCACAGTTCTATGGCTACACCTTC.

V is TRBV4-1 and J is TRBJ2-5; 9 bases line up with TRBD1. The V and J ends lost 2 bases and 5 bases, in that order; junction bases with no gene match: 6. The CDR3 is 15 residues long. In germline, CDR1 is MGHRA, CDR2 YSYEKL. The CDR3 loop reads CASSQTGTGRETQYF. The CDR3 DNA follows: TGCGCCAGCAGCCAAACCGGGACAGGGAGGGAGACCCAGTACTTC.

This clone was seen only once. This chain links TRBV9 with TRBJ1-3; 11 nucleotides line up with TRBD1. This CDR3 region has 18 residues. Germline-derived CDR1 and CDR2 are SGDLS and YYNGEE. J lost 3 bases, V lost 4 bases, and 12 bases had no gene match. The CDR3 sequence is CASSFGDRGAVGGNTIYF. CDR3 coding DNA: TGTGCCAGCAGCTTCGGGGACAGGGGGGCGGTTGGTGGAAACACCATATATTTT.

V is TRBV5-1 and J is TRBJ2-2; 7 nucleotides line up with TRBD1. The CDR3 totals 15 residues. Trimming removed 2 bases from V and 1 base from J; junction bases left unmatched: 2. Germline assignment: CDR1 SGHRS and CDR2 YFSETQ. Here the CDR3 reads CASSFNRGNTGELFF. CDR3 nucleotide sequence: TGCGCCAGCAGCTTCAACAGGGGGAACACCGGGGAGCTGTTTTTT.

The chain has TRBV6-5 and TRBJ1-2, with 9 bases fitting TRBD1. Germline values: CDR1 MNHEY, CDR2 SVGAGI. The CDR3 totals 13 residues. V lost 6 bases, J lost 6 bases, and 5 bases stayed unmatched. The CDR3 nucleotides read TGTGCCAGCAGCCGACAGGGGGTGAATGGCTACACCTTC. It specifies CASSRQGVNGYTF.

In the case of this clone: At one of its ends the junction is not consistent with the germline gene, which may arise from a read error. V usage is TRBV3-1 (or the pseudogene TRBV3-2) and J usage is TRBJ2-2, with a possible D match to TRBD1 (5 bases). The length of the CDR3 is 10 residues. Germline CDR1 is LGHDT and CDR2 is YNNKEL (reference sequence). CDR3 sequence: CASSQRQIPF. The CDR3 bases are TGTGCCAGCAGCCAACGACAGATACCATTT.

The CDR3 loop reads CASRDRAQETQYF. CDR3 in DNA: TGTGCCAGCAGAGACAGGGCTCAAGAGACCCAGTACTTC. The chain is built from TRBV27 and TRBJ2-5; 7 nucleotides line up with TRBD1. Germline loops: CDR1 MNHEY, CDR2 SMNVEV (reference sequence). With 6 bases clipped from V and 2 bases from J, the junction kept 3 bases outside the gene matches. This CDR3 comprises 13 residues.

The rearrangement joins TRBV27 to TRBJ1-5; 8 nucleotides agree with TRBD1. This CDR3 comprises 17 residues. The J segment lost 2 bases and the V segment lost 4 bases, leaving 10 bases of the junction unmatched. Germline loops: CDR1 MNHEY, CDR2 SMNVEV (reference sequence). The CDR3 loop is CASSSGTGGKGNQPQHF. Here the CDR3 DNA reads TGTGCCAGCAGTTCTGGGACAGGCGGCAAAGGCAATCAGCCCCAGCATTTT.

This chain uses TRBV27 with TRBJ2-2; D possibly corresponds to TRBD1 (6 bases). CDR3 length: 15 residues. Deletions cut 4 bases from V and 12 bases from J, with 21 bases between. Germline V CDR1 and CDR2: MNHEY, SMNVEV (reference sequence). CDR3 in DNA: TGTGCCAGCAGTTCAAGAATGGGTACAGGGACGAAGCTGTTTTTT. It specifies CASSSRMGTGTKLFF.

The chain links TRBV7-2 to TRBJ2-7; 12 bases map to TRBD2. Germline CDR1 reads SGHTA; CDR2 reads FQGNSA. The CDR3 has 18 residues. The ends lost 6 bases at V and 4 bases at J; junction bases unmatched: 16. The CDR3 is CASSPSPPRLAGEYEQYF. The DNA for the CDR3 is TGTGCCAGCAGTCCATCCCCGCCCCGACTAGCGGGGGAATACGAGCAGTACTTC.